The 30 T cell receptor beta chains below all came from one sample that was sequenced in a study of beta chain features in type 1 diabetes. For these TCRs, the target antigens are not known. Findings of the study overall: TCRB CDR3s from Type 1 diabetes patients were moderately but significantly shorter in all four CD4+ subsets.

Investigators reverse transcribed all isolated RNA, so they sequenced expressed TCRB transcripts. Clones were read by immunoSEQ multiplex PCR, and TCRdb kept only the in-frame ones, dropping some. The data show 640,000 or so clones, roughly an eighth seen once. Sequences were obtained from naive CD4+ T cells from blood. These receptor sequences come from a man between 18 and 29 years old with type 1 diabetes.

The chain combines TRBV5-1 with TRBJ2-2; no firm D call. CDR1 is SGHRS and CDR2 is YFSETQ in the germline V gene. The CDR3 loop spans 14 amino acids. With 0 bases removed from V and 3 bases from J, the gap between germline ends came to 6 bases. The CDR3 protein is CASSLERYTGELFF. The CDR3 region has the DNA TGCGCCAGCAGCTTGGAACGGTACACCGGGGAGCTGTTTTTT.

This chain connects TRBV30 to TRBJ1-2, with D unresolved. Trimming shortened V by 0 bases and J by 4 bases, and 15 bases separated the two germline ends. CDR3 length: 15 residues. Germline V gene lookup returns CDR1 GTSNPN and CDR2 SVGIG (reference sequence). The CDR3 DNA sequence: TGTGCCTGGAGTGTACAGTATCGTCAGGCCTATGGCTACACCTTC. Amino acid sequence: CAWSVQYRQAYGYTF.

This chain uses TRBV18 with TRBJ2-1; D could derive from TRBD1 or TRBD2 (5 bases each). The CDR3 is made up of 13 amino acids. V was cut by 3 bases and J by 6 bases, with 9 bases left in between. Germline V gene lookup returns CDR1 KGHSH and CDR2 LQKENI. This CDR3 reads CASSPPGLNEQFF. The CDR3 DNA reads TGTGCCAGCTCACCCCCGGGGCTCAATGAGCAGTTCTTC. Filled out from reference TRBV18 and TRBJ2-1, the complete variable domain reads NAGVMQNPRHLVRRRGQEARLRCSPMKGHSHVYWYRQLPEEGLKFMVYLQKENIIDESGMPKERFSAEFPKEGPSILRIQQVVRGDSAAYFCASSPPGLNEQFFGPGTRLTVL.

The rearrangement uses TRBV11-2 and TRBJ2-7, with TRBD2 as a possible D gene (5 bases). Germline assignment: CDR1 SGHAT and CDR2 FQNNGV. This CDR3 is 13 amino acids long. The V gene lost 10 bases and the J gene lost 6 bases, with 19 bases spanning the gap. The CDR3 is CATINSVRGEQYF. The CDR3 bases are TGTGCCACCATCAATAGTGTCCGGGGCGAGCAGTACTTC. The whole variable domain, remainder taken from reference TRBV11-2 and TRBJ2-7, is EAGVAQSPRYKIIEKRQSVAFWCNPISGHATLYWYQQILGQGPKLLIQFQNNGVVDDSQLPKDRFSAERLKGVDSTLKIQPAKLEDSAVYLCATINSVRGEQYFGPGTRLTVT.

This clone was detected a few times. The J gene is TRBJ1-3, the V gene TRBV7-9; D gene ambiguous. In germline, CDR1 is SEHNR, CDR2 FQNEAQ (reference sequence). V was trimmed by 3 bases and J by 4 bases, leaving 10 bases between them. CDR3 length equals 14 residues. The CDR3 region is CASSFIGRGNTIYF. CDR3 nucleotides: TGTGCCAGCAGCTTTATCGGGAGGGGAAACACCATATATTTT. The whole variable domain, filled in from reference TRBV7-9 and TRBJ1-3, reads DTGVSQNPRHKITKRGQNVTFRCDPISEHNRLYWYRQTLGQGPEFLTYFQNEAQLEKSRLLSDRFSAERPKGSFSTLEIQRTEQGDSAMYLCASSFIGRGNTIYFGEGSWLTVV.

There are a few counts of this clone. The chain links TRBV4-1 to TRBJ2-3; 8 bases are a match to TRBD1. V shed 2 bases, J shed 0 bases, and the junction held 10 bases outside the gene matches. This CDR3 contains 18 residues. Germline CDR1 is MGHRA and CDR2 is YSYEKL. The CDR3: CASSQRIPRDRSTDTQYF. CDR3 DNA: TGCGCCAGCAGCCAAAGGATCCCCCGGGACAGGAGCACAGATACGCAGTATTTT.

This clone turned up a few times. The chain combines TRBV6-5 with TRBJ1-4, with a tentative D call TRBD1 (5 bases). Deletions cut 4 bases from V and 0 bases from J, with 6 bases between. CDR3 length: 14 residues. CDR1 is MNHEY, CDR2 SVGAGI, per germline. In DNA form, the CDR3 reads TGTGCCAGCAGTTGGGGGGCAACTAATGAAAAACTGTTTTTT. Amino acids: CASSWGATNEKLFF.

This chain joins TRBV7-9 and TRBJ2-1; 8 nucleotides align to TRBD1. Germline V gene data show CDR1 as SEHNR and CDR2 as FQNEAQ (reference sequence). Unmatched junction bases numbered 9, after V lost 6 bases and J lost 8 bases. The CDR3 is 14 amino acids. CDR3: CASSLGQDFDEQFF. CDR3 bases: TGTGCCAGCAGTCTGGGACAGGATTTCGATGAGCAGTTCTTC.

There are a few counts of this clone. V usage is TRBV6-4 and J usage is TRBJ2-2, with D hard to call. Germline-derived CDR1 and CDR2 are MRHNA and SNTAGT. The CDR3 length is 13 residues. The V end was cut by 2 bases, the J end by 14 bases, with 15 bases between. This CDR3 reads CASSDAAGRQLFF. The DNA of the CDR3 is TGTGCCAGCAGTGACGCGGCAGGCCGACAACTGTTTTTT.

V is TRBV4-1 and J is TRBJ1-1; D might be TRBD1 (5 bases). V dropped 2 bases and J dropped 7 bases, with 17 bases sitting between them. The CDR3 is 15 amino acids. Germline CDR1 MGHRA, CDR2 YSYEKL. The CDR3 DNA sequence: TGCGCCAGCAGCCAACCCATCGGGGGGAAGGGTGAAGCTTTCTTT. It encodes CASSQPIGGKGEAFF.

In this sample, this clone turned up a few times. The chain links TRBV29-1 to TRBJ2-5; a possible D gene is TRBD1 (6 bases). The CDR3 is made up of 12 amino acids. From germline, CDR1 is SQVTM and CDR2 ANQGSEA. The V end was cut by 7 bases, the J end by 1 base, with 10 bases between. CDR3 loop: CSGRTVQETQYF. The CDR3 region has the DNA TGCAGCGGGCGGACAGTCCAAGAGACCCAGTACTTC. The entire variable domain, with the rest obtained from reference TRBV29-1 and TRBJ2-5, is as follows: SAVISQKPSRDICQRGTSLTIQCQVDSQVTMMFWYRQQPGQSLTLIATANQGSEATYESGFVIDKFPISRPNLTFSTLTVSNMSPEDSSIYLCSGRTVQETQYFGPGTRLLVL.

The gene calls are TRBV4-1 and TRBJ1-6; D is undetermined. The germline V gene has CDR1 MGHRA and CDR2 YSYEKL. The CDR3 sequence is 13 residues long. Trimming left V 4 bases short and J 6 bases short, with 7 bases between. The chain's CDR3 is CASSLQTNSPLHF. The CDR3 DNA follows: TGCGCCAGCAGCCTACAGACTAATTCACCCCTCCACTTT.

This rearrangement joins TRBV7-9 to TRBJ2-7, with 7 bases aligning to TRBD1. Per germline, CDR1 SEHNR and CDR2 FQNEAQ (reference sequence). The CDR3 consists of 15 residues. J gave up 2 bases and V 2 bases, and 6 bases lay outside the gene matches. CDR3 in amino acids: CASSLPPQGTYEQYF. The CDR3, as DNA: TGTGCCAGCAGCTTACCCCCACAGGGGACCTACGAGCAGTACTTC.

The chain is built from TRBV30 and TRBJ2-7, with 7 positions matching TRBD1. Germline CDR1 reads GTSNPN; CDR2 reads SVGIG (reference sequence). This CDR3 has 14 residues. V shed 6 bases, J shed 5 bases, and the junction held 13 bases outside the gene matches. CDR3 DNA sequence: TGTGCCTGTCGAACCCACAGGGGTATGAACGAGCAGTACTTC. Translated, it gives CACRTHRGMNEQYF.

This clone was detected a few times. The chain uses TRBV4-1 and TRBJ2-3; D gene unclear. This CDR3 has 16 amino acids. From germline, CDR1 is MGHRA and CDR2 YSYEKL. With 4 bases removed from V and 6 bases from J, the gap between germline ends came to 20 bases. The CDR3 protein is CASSPQSVAPADTQYF. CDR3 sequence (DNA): TGCGCCAGCAGCCCCCAGTCGGTAGCCCCTGCGGATACGCAGTATTTT.

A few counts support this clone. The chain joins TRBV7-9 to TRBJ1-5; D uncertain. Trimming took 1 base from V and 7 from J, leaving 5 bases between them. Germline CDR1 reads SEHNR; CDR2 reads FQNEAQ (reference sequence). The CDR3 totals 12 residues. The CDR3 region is CASSLEPQPQHF. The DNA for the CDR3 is TGTGCCAGCAGCTTAGAACCCCAGCCCCAGCATTTT.

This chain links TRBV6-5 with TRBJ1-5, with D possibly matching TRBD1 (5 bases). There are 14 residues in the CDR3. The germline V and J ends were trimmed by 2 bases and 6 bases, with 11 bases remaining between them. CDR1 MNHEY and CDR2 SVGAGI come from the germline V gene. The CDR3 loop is CASSYGGPPQPQHF. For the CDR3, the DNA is TGTGCCAGCAGTTACGGGGGACCTCCTCAGCCCCAGCATTTT.

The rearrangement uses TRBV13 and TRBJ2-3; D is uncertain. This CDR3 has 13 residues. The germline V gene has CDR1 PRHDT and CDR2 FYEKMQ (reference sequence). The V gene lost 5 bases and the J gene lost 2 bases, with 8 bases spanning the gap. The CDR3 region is CASSPRTTDTQYF. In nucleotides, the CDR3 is TGTGCCAGCAGCCCCCGGACCACAGATACGCAGTATTTT.

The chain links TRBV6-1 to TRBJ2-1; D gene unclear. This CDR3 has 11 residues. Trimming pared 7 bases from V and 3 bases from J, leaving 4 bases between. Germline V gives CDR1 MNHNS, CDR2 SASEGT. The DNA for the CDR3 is TGTGCCAGCACCAACTACAATGAGCAGTTCTTC. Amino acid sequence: CASTNYNEQFF.

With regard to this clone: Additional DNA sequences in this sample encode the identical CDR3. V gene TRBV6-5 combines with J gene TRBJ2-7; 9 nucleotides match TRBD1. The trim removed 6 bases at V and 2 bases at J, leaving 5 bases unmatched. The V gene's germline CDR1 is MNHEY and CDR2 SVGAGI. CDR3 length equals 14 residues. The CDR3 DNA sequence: TGTGCCAGCAGACCTGGGACAGGGACCTACGAGCAGTACTTC. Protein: CASRPGTGTYEQYF.

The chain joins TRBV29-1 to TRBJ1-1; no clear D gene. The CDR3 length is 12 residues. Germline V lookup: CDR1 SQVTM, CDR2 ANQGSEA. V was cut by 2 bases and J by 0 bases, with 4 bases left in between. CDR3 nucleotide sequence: TGCAGCGTTGAATGGGTGAACACTGAAGCTTTCTTT. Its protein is CSVEWVNTEAFF.

CDR3 DNA sequence: TGCGCCAGCAGGCTCCAGGGTACAGATACGCAGTATTTT. The encoded protein is CASRLQGTDTQYF. The rearrangement joins TRBV10-2 to TRBJ2-3, with TRBD1 as a possible D gene (5 bases). The CDR3 has 13 amino acids. In germline, CDR1 is WSHSY, CDR2 SAAADI. Trimming shortened V by 6 bases and J by 3 bases, and 10 bases separated the two germline ends.

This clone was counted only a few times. The CDR3 DNA reads TGTGCCAGCAGCCCGGGGGCACTAGCCAAAAACATTCAGTACTTC. The encoded protein is CASSPGALAKNIQYF. This chain links TRBV7-2 with TRBJ2-4, with D perhaps being TRBD1 or TRBD2 (6 bases each). V gave up 5 bases and J gave up 0 bases, with 11 bases separating them. The germline gives CDR1 SGHTA, CDR2 FQGNSA. This CDR3 has 15 amino acids. The full variable domain, its missing parts supplied by reference TRBV7-2 and TRBJ2-4, is GAGVSQSPSNKVTEKGKDVELRCDPISGHTALYWYRQSLGQGLEFLIYFQGNSAPDKSGLPSDRFSAERTGGSVSTLTIQRTQQEDSAVYLCASSPGALAKNIQYFGAGTRLSVL.

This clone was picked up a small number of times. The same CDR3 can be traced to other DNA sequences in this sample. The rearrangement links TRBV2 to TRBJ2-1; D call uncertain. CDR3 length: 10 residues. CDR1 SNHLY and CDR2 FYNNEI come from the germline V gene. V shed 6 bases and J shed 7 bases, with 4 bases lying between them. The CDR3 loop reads CASRRNEQFF. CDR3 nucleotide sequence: TGTGCCAGCAGGAGAAATGAGCAGTTCTTC. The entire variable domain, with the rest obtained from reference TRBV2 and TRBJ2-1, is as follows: EPEVTQTPSHQVTQMGQEVILRCVPISNHLYFYWYRQILGQKVEFLVSFYNNEISEKSEIFDDQFSVERPDGSNFTLKIRSTKLEDSAMYFCASRRNEQFFGPGTRLTVL.

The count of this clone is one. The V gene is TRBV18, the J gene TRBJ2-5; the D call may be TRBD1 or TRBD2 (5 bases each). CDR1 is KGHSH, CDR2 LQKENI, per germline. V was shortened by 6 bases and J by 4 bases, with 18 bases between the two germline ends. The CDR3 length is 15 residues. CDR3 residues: CASSNNRDAGETQYF. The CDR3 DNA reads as TGTGCCAGCTCTAACAACCGGGACGCCGGAGAGACCCAGTACTTC.

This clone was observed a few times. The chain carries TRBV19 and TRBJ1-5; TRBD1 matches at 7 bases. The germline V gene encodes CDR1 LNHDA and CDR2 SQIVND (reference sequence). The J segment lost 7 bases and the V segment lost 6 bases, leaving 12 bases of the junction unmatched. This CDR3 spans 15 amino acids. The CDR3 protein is CASSRGGGAIQPQHF. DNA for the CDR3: TGTGCCAGTAGCCGGGGAGGGGGCGCGATACAGCCCCAGCATTTT.

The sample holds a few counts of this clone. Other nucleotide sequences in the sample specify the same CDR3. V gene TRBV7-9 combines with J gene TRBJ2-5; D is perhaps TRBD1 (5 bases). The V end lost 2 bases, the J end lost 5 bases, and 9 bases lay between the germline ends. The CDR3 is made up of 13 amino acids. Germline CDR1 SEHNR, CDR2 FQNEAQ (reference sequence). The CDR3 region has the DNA TGTGCCAGCAGCTTATCAGGGCCGGAGACCCAGTACTTC. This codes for CASSLSGPETQYF.

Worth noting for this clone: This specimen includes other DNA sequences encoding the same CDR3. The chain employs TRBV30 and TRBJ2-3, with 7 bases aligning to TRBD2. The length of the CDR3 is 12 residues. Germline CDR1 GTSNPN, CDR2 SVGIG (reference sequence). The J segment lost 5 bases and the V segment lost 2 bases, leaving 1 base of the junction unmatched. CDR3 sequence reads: CAWSPGGDTQYF. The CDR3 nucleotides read TGTGCCTGGAGTCCGGGGGGAGATACGCAGTATTTT.

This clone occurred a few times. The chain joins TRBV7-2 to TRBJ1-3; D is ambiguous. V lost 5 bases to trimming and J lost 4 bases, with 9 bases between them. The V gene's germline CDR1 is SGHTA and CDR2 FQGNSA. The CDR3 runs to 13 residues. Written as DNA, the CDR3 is TGTGCCAGCAGCCTGGCCGTGGGAAACACCATATATTTT. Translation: CASSLAVGNTIYF.

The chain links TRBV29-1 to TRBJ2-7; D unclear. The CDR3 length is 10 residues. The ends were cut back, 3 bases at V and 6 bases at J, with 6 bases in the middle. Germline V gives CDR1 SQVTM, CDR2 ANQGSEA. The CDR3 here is CSVEVGEQYF. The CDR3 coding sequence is TGCAGCGTTGAGGTGGGCGAGCAGTACTTC.